The 10 T cell receptor beta chains presented below share a single source sample, sequenced in a study of blood T cells in healthy people across ages. Together with a sample-barcoded 5' primer, a J-beta primer mix was included in a second PCR lasting roughly 6 to 12 cycles. TCRdb re-derived calls from the 5' RACE reads in MiXCR, one entry per CDR3 protein. The sample yields about 1.5 million distinct CDR3 sequences, 40% to 45% seen once. The sample comprised blood. Receptors were obtained from a woman under 30 in good health.

In the case of this clonotype: A single base separates this from a much larger clone, so it may be a read error. The chain is built from TRBV12-3 or TRBV12-4 and TRBJ2-4; no definite D call. Trimming left V 1 base short and J 13 bases short, with 20 bases between. The CDR3 extends over 15 amino acids. The DNA for the CDR3 is TGTGCCAGCAGTTTAGGCCAGATACTTTACAATGAGCAGTACTTC. It codes for CASSLGQILYNEQYF.

The chain couples TRBV4-1 to TRBJ1-6; D uncertain. V lost 5 bases and J 3 bases, leaving 14 bases between the germline ends. The CDR3 covers 16 residues. Germline-derived CDR1 and CDR2 are MGHRA and YSYEKL. DNA for the CDR3: TGCGCCAGCAGCTCTCTGGACGGATTCTATAATTCACCCCTCCACTTT. Its translation: CASSSLDGFYNSPLHF.

This clonotype has a handful of counts. The chain uses TRBV7-6 and TRBJ1-2; 8 positions agree with TRBD1. Germline trimming cut 1 base from V and 7 bases from J; bases unmatched to any gene: 11. The CDR3 has 16 amino acids. Germline loops: CDR1 SGHVS, CDR2 FNYEAQ. CDR3 region: CASSLGPPDRVFGYTF. The CDR3 coding sequence is TGTGCCAGCAGCTTAGGGCCTCCGGACAGGGTTTTTGGCTACACCTTC.

The rearrangement joins TRBV29-1 to TRBJ2-7; D gene ambiguous. The CDR3 is 11 residues long. Per the germline V gene, CDR1 is SQVTM and CDR2 is ANQGSEA. Trimming left V 4 bases short and J 3 bases short, with 7 bases between. The CDR3 DNA sequence: TGCAGCGTTGTTTGGGACTACGAGCAGTACTTC. Translated: CSVVWDYEQYF.

The table lists this clonotype with a few counts. The chain recombines TRBV4-1 with TRBJ2-3; possible D gene TRBD1, 6 bases. There are 15 residues in the CDR3. V was shortened by 0 bases and J by 5 bases, with 12 bases between the two germline ends. Germline V gene lookup returns CDR1 MGHRA and CDR2 YSYEKL. CDR3 in DNA: TGCGCCAGCAGCCAAGAAGGGGGATCTCAAGATACGCAGTATTTT. Translated: CASSQEGGSQDTQYF.

In this sample, this clonotype turned up a few times. This chain joins TRBV9 and TRBJ2-1; 7 bases line up with TRBD2. Germline CDR1 SGDLS, CDR2 YYNGEE. Germline trimming cut 4 bases from V and 5 bases from J; bases unmatched to any gene: 9. This CDR3 comprises 15 residues. CDR3 amino acids: CASSSAGTTHNEQFF. CDR3 DNA: TGTGCCAGCAGCTCAGCCGGGACTACCCACAATGAGCAGTTCTTC.

Notes on this clonotype: One end of the junction varies from germline; a read error may be responsible. Here the CDR3 DNA reads TGTACCAGCAGCTCACCGGGACAGGGTCCTTATGAGCAGTTCTTC. It encodes CTSSSPGQGPYEQFF. The chain employs TRBV9 and TRBJ2-1, with TRBD1 identical over 9 bases. This CDR3 comprises 15 residues. Germline assignment: CDR1 SGDLS and CDR2 YYNGEE.

The V and J genes are TRBV25-1 and TRBJ2-3, with 8 bases matching TRBD2. Germline V gene lookup returns CDR1 MGHDK and CDR2 SYGVNS. The CDR3 has 15 amino acids. After removal of 6 bases from V and 3 bases from J, the junction contained 8 bases not matched to a gene. The CDR3 DNA reads TGTGCCAGCAGCCATACCGGGGGGGCGACAGATACGCAGTATTTT. This translates into CASSHTGGATDTQYF.

This clonotype was observed a handful of times. J is TRBJ1-1 and V is TRBV12-3 or TRBV12-4; D is ambiguous. Trimming cost V 6 bases and J 7 bases, with 9 bases left between them. This CDR3 is 11 amino acids long. The CDR3 here is CASSYSHEAFF. DNA of the CDR3: TGTGCCAGCAGCTACTCCCATGAAGCTTTCTTT.

This clonotype was counted a few times. The CDR3 sequence: CAGGAEVGDTQYF. Here the CDR3 DNA reads TGTGCCGGGGGGGCGGAGGTCGGGGATACGCAGTATTTT. V gene TRBV2 combines with J gene TRBJ2-3; a possible D gene is TRBD2 (7 bases). The V gene's germline CDR1 is SNHLY and CDR2 FYNNEI. The V and J ends lost 11 bases and 6 bases respectively, with 18 bases between them. The CDR3 spans 13 residues.